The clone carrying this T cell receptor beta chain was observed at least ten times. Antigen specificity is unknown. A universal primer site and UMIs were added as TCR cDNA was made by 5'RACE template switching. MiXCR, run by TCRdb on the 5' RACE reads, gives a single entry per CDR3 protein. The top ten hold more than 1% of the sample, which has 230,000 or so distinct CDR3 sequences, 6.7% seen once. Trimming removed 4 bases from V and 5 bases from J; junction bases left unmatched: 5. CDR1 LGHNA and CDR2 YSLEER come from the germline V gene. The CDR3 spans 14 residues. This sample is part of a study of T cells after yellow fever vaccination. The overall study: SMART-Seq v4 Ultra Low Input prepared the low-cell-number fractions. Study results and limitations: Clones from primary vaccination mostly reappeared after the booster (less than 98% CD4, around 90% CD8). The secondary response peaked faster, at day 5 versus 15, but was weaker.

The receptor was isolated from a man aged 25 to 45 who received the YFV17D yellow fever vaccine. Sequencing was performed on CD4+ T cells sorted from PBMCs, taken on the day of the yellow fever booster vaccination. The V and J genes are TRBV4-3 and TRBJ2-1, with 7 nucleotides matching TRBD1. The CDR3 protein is CASSPRTGDNEQFF. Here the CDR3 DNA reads TGCGCCAGCAGCCCAAGGACAGGAGACAATGAGCAGTTCTTC.